A single sample is the source of the 5 T cell receptor beta chains below, sequenced in a study of blood T cell repertoires in COVID-19. The data were produced by immunoSEQ multiplex PCR, yet TCRdb's version contains in-frame clones alone and is incomplete. This sample has approximately 110,000 clones, with approximately 92% found just once. The sequenced sample consisted of peripheral blood. The receptors originated from a woman older than 75 with acute or convalescent COVID-19.

The rearrangement uses TRBV28 and TRBJ2-6, with D possibly being TRBD2 (5 bases). V lost 6 bases and J 4 bases, leaving 13 bases between the germline ends. Germline lookup yields CDR1 MDHEN and CDR2 SYDVKM. The CDR3 is made up of 15 amino acids. CDR3 residues: CASRSFGNGANVLTF. CDR3 nucleotides: TGTGCCAGCAGATCCTTCGGGAACGGGGCCAACGTCCTGACTTTC.

This clone was seen a single time. The chain is built from TRBV5-1 and TRBJ1-4; D not resolved. V lost 4 bases to trimming and J lost 0 bases, with 10 bases between them. Germline assignment: CDR1 SGHRS and CDR2 YFSETQ. The CDR3 contains 15 residues. The CDR3 bases are TGCGCCAGCAGCCCAAACATTGCAACTAATGAAAAACTGTTTTTT. This codes for CASSPNIATNEKLFF.

The V call is TRBV2, the J call TRBJ1-6, with 7 bases fitting TRBD1. The V segment lost 5 bases and the J segment 10 bases; nucleotides outside the gene matches: 8. The CDR3 has 14 amino acids. The V gene's germline CDR1 is SNHLY and CDR2 FYNNEI. The CDR3 loop reads CASSPQGVGSPLHF. CDR3 nucleotide sequence: TGTGCCAGCAGTCCTCAGGGGGTAGGGTCACCCCTCCACTTT.

CDR3 sequence reads: CASSHRDSGNTIYF. DNA for the CDR3: TGTGCCAGTAGTCACCGGGACAGTGGAAACACCATATATTTT. The chain couples TRBV19 to TRBJ1-3; 7 nucleotides align to TRBD1. The CDR3 runs to 14 residues. Germline lookup yields CDR1 LNHDA and CDR2 SQIVND (reference sequence). V was clipped by 5 bases and J by 3 bases; unmatched bases: 4.

The chain uses TRBV11-3 and TRBJ1-1; D may be TRBD1 (5 bases). The CDR3 has 18 residues. Germline V CDR1 and CDR2: SGHNT, YENEEA. Between the trimmed V and J ends, which lost 6 bases and 4 bases, there was a span of 27 bases. In nucleotides, the CDR3 is TGTGCCAGCAGTCACCTTAAACAGGTTATGCCTCATAGCACTGAAGCTTTCTTT. This gives the protein CASSHLKQVMPHSTEAFF.